This TCR beta chain was sequenced for a study of early T cells in non-severe SARS-CoV-2 infection. This clonotype was seen a single time. TCRdb re-derived calls from the 5' RACE reads in MiXCR, one entry per CDR3 protein. Counted here are 62,000 or so distinct CDR3 sequences, more than 9% occurring once; the ten biggest clones make up around 1.3%. Germline CDR1 reads LGHDT; CDR2 reads YNNKEL (reference sequence). The CDR3 extends over 14 amino acids. Trimming stripped 3 bases from V and 5 bases from J, with 13 bases between. This receptor was taken from an adult who was a healthcare worker with PCR-confirmed SARS-CoV-2 infection or an uninfected control (not recorded which). The sample consisted of whole blood. This sequence joins TRBV3-1 and TRBJ2-5, with D hard to call. Written as DNA, the CDR3 is TGTGCCAGCAGCCAGTCCTCGGGCAGGGAGACCCAGTACTTC. Protein: CASSQSSGRETQYF.